This TCR beta chain was sequenced for a study of identifying expanded T cells in peripheral blood. This table comes from immunoSEQ multiplex PCR, and its TCRdb copy is limited to in-frame clones, with some not included. The repertoire holds 50,000 or so clones, approximately 89% seen once, with around 3.5% in the top ten. About this clone itself: Its antigen remains unidentified.

The CDR3 is 14 residues long. Germline V gene sequence: CDR1 LNHDA, CDR2 SQIVND (reference sequence). Trimming took 5 bases from V and 9 from J; bases not matched to a gene: 7. General study results and limits: Differentially abundant clones: roughly 1.2 between replicates, 16.4 at around 2 weeks, under 25 at four.

V usage is TRBV19 and J usage is TRBJ2-1; TRBD1 agrees at 10 bases. Material for sequencing was blood. This TCR was sampled from a person aged 18-70 years in good health. The CDR3 loop reads CASSGTGAVSEQFF. The DNA for the CDR3 is TGTGCCAGTAGTGGGACAGGGGCCGTTAGTGAGCAGTTCTTC.